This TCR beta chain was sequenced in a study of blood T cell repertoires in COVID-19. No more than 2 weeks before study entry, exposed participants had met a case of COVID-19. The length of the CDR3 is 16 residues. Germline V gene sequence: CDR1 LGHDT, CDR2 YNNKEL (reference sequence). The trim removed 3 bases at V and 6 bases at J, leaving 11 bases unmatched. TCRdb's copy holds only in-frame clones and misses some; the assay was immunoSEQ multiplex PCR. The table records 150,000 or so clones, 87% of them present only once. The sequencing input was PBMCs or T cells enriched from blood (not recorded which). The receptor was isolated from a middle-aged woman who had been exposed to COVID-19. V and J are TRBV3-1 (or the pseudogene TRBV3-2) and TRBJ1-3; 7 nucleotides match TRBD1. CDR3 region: CASSQTRGIPENTIYF. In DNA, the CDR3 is TGTGCCAGCAGCCAGACCAGGGGGATACCCGAAAACACCATATATTTT.